Listed here are 11 T cell receptor beta chains from one sample, sequenced in a study of human T cells and chemical hapten exposure. MiXCR, run by TCRdb on the RACE reads, gives a single entry per CDR3 protein. The sample consists of fewer than 200,000 distinct CDR3 sequences, 30% of them appearing once. Time point specified: pre-sensitization, week 0. Treatment: therapeutic diphenylcyclopropenone sensitization with weekly scalp DPC. The specimen was whole blood, collected in connection with sensitization to the hapten diphenylcyclopropenone (DPC). These receptors came from a woman aged 25 to 39 with alopecia areata. Some clones in this sample may be carry-over from other donors' samples.

CDR3 DNA sequence: TGTGCCAGCATGTCTACGGTAGGCACTGAAGCTTTCTTT. It translates to CASMSTVGTEAFF. The chain links TRBV6-2 or TRBV6-3 to TRBJ1-1; D remains ambiguous. Germline V gene data show CDR1 as MNHEY and CDR2 as SVGEGT. Deletions cut 7 bases from V and 4 bases from J, with 13 bases between. The length of the CDR3 is 13 residues.

The rearrangement joins TRBV2 to TRBJ1-3; D is undetermined. This CDR3 comprises 13 residues. Germline V gene data show CDR1 as SNHLY and CDR2 as FYNNEI. Trimming removed 5 bases from V and 0 bases from J, with 5 bases in between. The CDR3 DNA reads TGTGCCAGCAGTCAGGTCTCTGGAAACACCATATATTTT. Its protein product is CASSQVSGNTIYF. The variable domain in full, completed from reference TRBV2 and TRBJ1-3, reads EPEVTQTPSHQVTQMGQEVILRCVPISNHLYFYWYRQILGQKVEFLVSFYNNEISEKSEIFDDQFSVERPDGSNFTLKIRSTKLEDSAMYFCASSQVSGNTIYFGEGSWLTVV.

The chain is built from TRBV9 and TRBJ2-7, with unresolved D. Germline CDR1 and CDR2: SGDLS and YYNGEE. The CDR3 is 14 amino acids. V dropped 0 bases and J dropped 0 bases, with 7 bases sitting between them. The CDR3 loop reads CASSVDPISYEQYF. In nucleotides, the CDR3 is TGTGCCAGCAGCGTAGACCCGATCTCCTACGAGCAGTACTTC.

The V gene is TRBV14, the J gene TRBJ1-2; a weak D match, TRBD1 (6 bases). Germline values: CDR1 SGHDN, CDR2 FVKESK. This CDR3 is 13 amino acids long. V was clipped by 1 base and J by 7 bases, with 10 bases between them. The CDR3 here is CASSQVQGGGYTF. CDR3 DNA sequence: TGTGCCAGCAGCCAAGTGCAAGGGGGTGGCTACACCTTC.

The CDR3 coding sequence is TGTGCCAGCAGCCAAGTTGCGCCTAGCGGGAGTAGCGGCATTCAGTACTTC. Its translation: CASSQVAPSGSSGIQYF. The chain couples TRBV3-1 to TRBJ2-4; TRBD2 matches at 10 bases. The V gene's germline CDR1 is LGHDT and CDR2 YNNKEL (reference sequence). Trimming at V came to 1 base and at J to 9 bases, leaving 12 bases not matched to a gene. This CDR3 contains 17 residues.

The chain links TRBV20-1 to TRBJ2-5; 7 positions agree with TRBD2. V lost 6 bases to trimming and J lost 7 bases; unmatched junction nucleotides: 17. This CDR3 is 15 amino acids long. From germline, CDR1 is DFQATT and CDR2 SNEGSKA (reference sequence). The CDR3 region has the DNA TGCAGTGCCCCCCCTCCGGGACTACAGAGCAGGACCCAGTACTTC. Translating it yields CSAPPPGLQSRTQYF.

The rearrangement uses TRBV10-3 and TRBJ1-6; TRBD1 might be the D (5 bases). Germline V gives CDR1 ENHRY, CDR2 SYGVKD. The germline V and J ends were trimmed by 5 bases and 10 bases, with 12 bases remaining between them. The CDR3 sequence is 13 residues long. The chain's CDR3 is CAISLPGESPLHF. The CDR3 DNA reads as TGTGCCATCAGTCTCCCGGGGGAATCACCCCTCCACTTT.

The V call is TRBV2, the J call TRBJ2-5; TRBD2 is a possible D gene (6 bases). The CDR3 spans 16 residues. In germline, CDR1 is SNHLY, CDR2 FYNNEI. The ends were cut back, 5 bases at V and 3 bases at J, with 19 bases in the middle. This CDR3 reads CASSNSPGTLEETQYF. The CDR3 DNA reads as TGTGCCAGCAGTAATTCGCCGGGGACTCTAGAAGAGACCCAGTACTTC. The full variable domain, completed using reference TRBV2 and TRBJ2-5, is EPEVTQTPSHQVTQMGQEVILRCVPISNHLYFYWYRQILGQKVEFLVSFYNNEISEKSEIFDDQFSVERPDGSNFTLKIRSTKLEDSAMYFCASSNSPGTLEETQYFGPGTRLLVL.

This clonotype was picked up a small number of times. This rearrangement joins TRBV7-2 to TRBJ1-1; the D is unclear. Germline assignment: CDR1 SGHTA and CDR2 FQGNSA. The CDR3 is made up of 15 amino acids. V was cut by 0 bases and J by 0 bases, with 8 bases left in between. CDR3 loop: CASSLASLLNTEAFF. The CDR3, as DNA: TGTGCCAGCAGCTTAGCGTCCCTCCTGAACACTGAAGCTTTCTTT.

V usage is TRBV28 and J usage is TRBJ2-1, with D possibly matching TRBD2 (6 bases). The ends were cut back, 2 bases at V and 16 bases at J, with 12 bases in the middle. CDR3 size: 11 residues. Per germline, CDR1 MDHEN and CDR2 SYDVKM. The CDR3 region is CASSLSREEFF. CDR3 nucleotide sequence: TGTGCCAGCAGTTTAAGCAGGGAGGAATTCTTC.

This clonotype was seen a handful of times. V gene TRBV28 combines with J gene TRBJ2-6, with D possibly matching TRBD1 (6 bases). Trimming stripped 2 bases from V and 4 bases from J, with 15 bases between. This CDR3 comprises 17 residues. CDR1 is MDHEN, CDR2 SYDVKM, per germline. The CDR3 DNA is TGTGCCAGCAGTTTACCTCAGGGGAAGTGGGGGGCCAACGTCCTGACTTTC. Encoded protein: CASSLPQGKWGANVLTF. The full variable domain, in which reference TRBV28 and TRBJ2-6 provide the parts outside the CDR3, is DVKVTQSSRYLVKRTGEKVFLECVQDMDHENMFWYRQDPGLGLRLIYFSYDVKMKEKGDIPEGYSVSREKKERFSLILESASTNQTSMYLCASSLPQGKWGANVLTFGAGSRLTVL.